This TCR beta chain stems from a study of OX40 agonist ivuxolimab in advanced cancers. The overall study: Patients' therapy was ivuxolimab, an antibody that acts as an agonist of OX40 (CD134). Points from the study as a whole: At doses 0.1 to 3.0 mg/kg, CD4+ and CD8+ clones expanded. More expanded clones were found, on average, in CD8+ than in CD4+ T cells.

Here immunoSEQ multiplex PCR was the method, and the copy in TCRdb shows in-frame clones only, minus some. The sample lists roughly 73,000 clones, 88% occurring once. With respect to this clone: Its antigen is not identified.

Germline loops: CDR1 SEHNR, CDR2 FQNEAQ (reference sequence). This CDR3 is built from 12 residues. Trimming removed 0 bases from V and 8 bases from J, with 4 bases in between. Sequences were derived from CD4+ or CD8+ T cells sorted from blood, sampled in a trial of the OX40 agonist ivuxolimab. The receptor was isolated from an adult with an advanced solid tumor such as melanoma, head and neck, liver or kidney cancer. The rearrangement links TRBV7-9 to TRBJ2-2; D is ambiguous. The CDR3, as DNA: TGTGCCAGCAGCTTAGCTAATGGGGAGCTGTTTTTT. It encodes CASSLANGELFF.